Listed below are T cell receptor beta chains from one sample, sequenced in a study of shared clonotypes between healthy human individuals. Here immunoSEQ multiplex PCR was the method, and the copy in TCRdb shows in-frame clones only, minus some. In the table there are some 2.1 million clones, 93% of which are singletons. Sequencing input: naive CD8+ T cells from PBMCs. The receptor set was obtained from a man in his late teens or twenties in good health. Some clones in this sample may be carry-over from other donors' samples. The conserved cysteine and the conserved F or W are not part of the CDR3 here. Each record gives: V gene, J gene, clone size, CDR3 protein. Expanded clones get a size class; other rows say once, few or many, or leave the size out.

v_gene: TRBV9; j_gene: TRBJ2-5; abundance: -; CDR3aa: ASSVGGQETQY
v_gene: TRBV29-1; j_gene: TRBJ2-7; abundance: -; CDR3aa: SVALNSYEQY
v_gene: TRBV19; j_gene: TRBJ2-3; abundance: once; CDR3aa: ASSQSGTGVDTQY
v_gene: TRBV7-3; j_gene: TRBJ2-3; abundance: -; CDR3aa: ASSLAGTRDTQY
v_gene: TRBV19; j_gene: TRBJ1-5; abundance: -; CDR3aa: ASSIIGTGDYSNQPQH
v_gene: TRBV18; j_gene: TRBJ2-7; abundance: -; CDR3aa: ASSPRTGVRYEQY
v_gene: TRBV28; j_gene: TRBJ2-1; abundance: -; CDR3aa: ASSLALAGHEQF
v_gene: TRBV6-6; j_gene: TRBJ2-1; abundance: -; CDR3aa: ASSYKGQGPNEQF
v_gene: TRBV29-1; j_gene: TRBJ2-5; abundance: -; CDR3aa: SVEGASGSKETQY
v_gene: TRBV7-9; j_gene: TRBJ2-1; abundance: -; CDR3aa: ASSLSPAGDNEQF
v_gene: TRBV18; j_gene: TRBJ1-4; abundance: -; CDR3aa: ASSPPRGTGDEKLF